The clone carrying this T cell receptor (beta chain) has a handful of counts. The antigen is unknown. TCR alpha and TCR beta cDNA libraries carrying sample barcodes and UMIs were produced by 5'RACE using constant-segment primers. Each CDR3 protein gets one entry after TCRdb re-called the 5' RACE reads with MiXCR. Of approximately 290,000 distinct CDR3 sequences listed, about 16% were seen once; the top ten hold 22%. This specimen belongs to a study of T-cell memory formation after mild COVID-19. In the study overall: TCR clusters were largely donor specific.

CDR3 length: 13 residues. V lost 6 bases to trimming and J lost 6 bases, with 14 bases between them. Germline assignment: CDR1 MNHEY and CDR2 SVGAGI. Findings and limits, study-wide: Clones contracting day 15 to 85 were balanced CD4/CD8; later expanders leaned CD4+.

V usage is TRBV6-5 and J usage is TRBJ1-2; maybe TRBD1 (6 bases). Material for sequencing was PBMCs or a T cell subset sorted from them (not recorded which). The TCR was taken from a man between 18 and 29 years old who had mild COVID-19 (a few samples of this study predate the infection). Cell type and time point are not known. The CDR3 spells CASRGGRGDGYTF. CDR3 sequence (DNA): TGTGCCAGCAGAGGGGGTCGTGGGGATGGCTACACCTTC.